Listed here is a single TCR beta chain. Antigen specificity is unknown. Primers: 60 Vbeta forward and 13 Jbeta reverse. Sequencing was performed with immunoSEQ multiplex PCR; in TCRdb, only in-frame clones are kept and a portion is missing. Recorded for this sample: about 160,000 clones. V gave up 3 bases and J gave up 0 bases, with 12 bases separating them. CDR1 is MDHEN, CDR2 SYDVKM, per germline. This CDR3 spans 16 amino acids. This entry belongs to a study of cytomegalovirus exposure and HLA in healthy donors. Study summary: Out of fewer than 500 genotyped donors, about 81% belonged to the Caucasian-associated ancestry cluster. Study results and limitations: The classifier reportedly diagnosed cytomegalovirus status with high specificity and sensitivity. Exclusion applied to some V segments, including TRBV6-2 and TRBV6-3, as they were indistinguishable.

This chain connects TRBV28 to TRBJ2-1, with TRBD2 as a possible D gene (6 bases). What was sequenced was PBMCs. This sequence originates from a woman aged 60-75 years in good health and CMV-seronegative. The CDR3 region has the DNA TGTGCCAGCAGTTTGGGCGGGGTGGGCTCCTACAATGAGCAGTTCTTC. Protein sequence: CASSLGGVGSYNEQFF. Drawing the rest from reference TRBV28 and TRBJ2-1, the complete variable domain is DVKVTQSSRYLVKRTGEKVFLECVQDMDHENMFWYRQDPGLGLRLIYFSYDVKMKEKGDIPEGYSVSREKKERFSLILESASTNQTSMYLCASSLGGVGSYNEQFFGPGTRLTVL.